The present T cell receptor (beta chain) was sequenced within a study of T cell repertoires in cytomegalovirus infection. Across the whole study: Indications came from public TCR beta signatures; they pointed to CMV infection and to a matching HLA type.

Germline CDR1 SGHVS, CDR2 FQNEAQ. The V gene lost 5 bases and the J gene lost 6 bases, with 16 bases spanning the gap. CDR3 size: 14 residues. MiXCR, applied by TCRdb to the reads, yields one record per CDR3 protein. The data show approximately 990,000 distinct CDR3 sequences, with around 29% seen just once and more than 13% held by the top ten. Study-level results: Public TCR beta family frequency separated CMV-and-HLA carriers, including in an independent cohort. The ex vivo response was dominated by HLA-C-restricted CMV-specific TCR beta clonotypes.

This clonotype was picked up many times. The antigen remains undetermined. This rearrangement joins TRBV7-8 to TRBJ1-2, with D maybe TRBD1 (5 bases). The sample here was cultured CD8+ T cells from PBMCs, taken from culture after CMV antigen stimulation. The source is a human donor in good health (CMV status not recorded). Some clones in this sample may be carry-over from other donors' samples. DNA for the CDR3: TGTGCCAGCAGCCCCCCTCAGGGAGTCCATGGCTACACCTTC. Translation gives CASSPPQGVHGYTF.